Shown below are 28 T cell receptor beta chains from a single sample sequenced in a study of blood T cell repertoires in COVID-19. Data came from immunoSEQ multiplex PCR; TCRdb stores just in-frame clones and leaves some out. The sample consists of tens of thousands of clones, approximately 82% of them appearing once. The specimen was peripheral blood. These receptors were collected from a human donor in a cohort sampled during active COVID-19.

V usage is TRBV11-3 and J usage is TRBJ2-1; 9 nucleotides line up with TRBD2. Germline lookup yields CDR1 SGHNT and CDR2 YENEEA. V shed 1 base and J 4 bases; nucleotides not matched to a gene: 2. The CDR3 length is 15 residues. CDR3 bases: TGTGCCAGCAGCTTAGGGACTAGCGAGTACAATGAGCAGTTCTTC. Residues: CASSLGTSEYNEQFF.

This CDR3 reads CASSSRQGLHQPQHF. The CDR3 bases are TGTGCCAGCAGTTCCCGTCAGGGGCTCCATCAGCCCCAGCATTTT. The chain recombines TRBV6-5 with TRBJ1-5; D is perhaps TRBD1 (6 bases). Germline-derived CDR1 and CDR2 are MNHEY and SVGAGI. This CDR3 has 15 amino acids. V was clipped by 4 bases and J by 5 bases, with 15 bases between them.

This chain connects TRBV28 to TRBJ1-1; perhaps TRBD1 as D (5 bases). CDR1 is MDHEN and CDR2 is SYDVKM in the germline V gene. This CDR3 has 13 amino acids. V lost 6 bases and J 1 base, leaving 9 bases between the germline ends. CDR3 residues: CASRGRGNTEAFF. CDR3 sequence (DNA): TGTGCCAGCAGGGGGCGGGGGAACACTGAAGCTTTCTTT.

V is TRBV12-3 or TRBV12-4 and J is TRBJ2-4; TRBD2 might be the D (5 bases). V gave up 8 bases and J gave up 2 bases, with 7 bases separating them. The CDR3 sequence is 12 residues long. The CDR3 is CASGRTKNIQYF. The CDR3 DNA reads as TGTGCCAGCGGGAGAACCAAAAACATTCAGTACTTC.

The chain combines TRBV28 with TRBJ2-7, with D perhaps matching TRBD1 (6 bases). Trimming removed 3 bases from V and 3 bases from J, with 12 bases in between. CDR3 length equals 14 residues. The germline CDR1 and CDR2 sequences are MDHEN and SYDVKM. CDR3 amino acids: CASSLGDKFYEQYF. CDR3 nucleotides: TGTGCCAGCAGTTTGGGGGACAAATTCTACGAGCAGTACTTC. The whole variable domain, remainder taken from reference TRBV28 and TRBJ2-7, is DVKVTQSSRYLVKRTGEKVFLECVQDMDHENMFWYRQDPGLGLRLIYFSYDVKMKEKGDIPEGYSVSREKKERFSLILESASTNQTSMYLCASSLGDKFYEQYFGPGTRLTVT.

The CDR3 protein is CSVLMNTEAFF. The CDR3 nucleotides read TGCAGCGTTTTAATGAACACTGAAGCTTTCTTT. J is TRBJ1-1 and V is TRBV29-1; D is uncertain. Per the germline V gene, CDR1 is SQVTM and CDR2 is ANQGSEA. Between the trimmed V and J ends, which lost 5 bases and 0 bases, there was a span of 4 bases. This CDR3 region has 11 residues.

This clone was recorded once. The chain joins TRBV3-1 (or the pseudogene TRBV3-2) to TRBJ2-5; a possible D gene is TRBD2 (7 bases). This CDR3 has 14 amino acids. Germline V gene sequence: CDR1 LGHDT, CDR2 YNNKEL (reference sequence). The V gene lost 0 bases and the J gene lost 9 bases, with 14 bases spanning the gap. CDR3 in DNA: TGTGCCAGCAGCCAAGATCAGGGGAGCGGGGCCCAGTACTTC. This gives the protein CASSQDQGSGAQYF.

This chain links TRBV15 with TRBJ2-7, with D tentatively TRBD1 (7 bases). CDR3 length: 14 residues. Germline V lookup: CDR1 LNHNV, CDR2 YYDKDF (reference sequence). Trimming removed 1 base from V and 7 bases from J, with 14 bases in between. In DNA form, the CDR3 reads TGTGCCACCAGCAGAGGCGGGACAGTAAGAGAGCAGTACTTC. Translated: CATSRGGTVREQYF.

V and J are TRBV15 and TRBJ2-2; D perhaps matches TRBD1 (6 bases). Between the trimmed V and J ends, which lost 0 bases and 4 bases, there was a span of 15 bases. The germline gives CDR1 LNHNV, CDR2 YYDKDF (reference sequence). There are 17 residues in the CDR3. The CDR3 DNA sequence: TGTGCCACCAGCAGAGATGTGAAGGGGGTAGGCACCGGGGAGCTGTTTTTT. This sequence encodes CATSRDVKGVGTGELFF.

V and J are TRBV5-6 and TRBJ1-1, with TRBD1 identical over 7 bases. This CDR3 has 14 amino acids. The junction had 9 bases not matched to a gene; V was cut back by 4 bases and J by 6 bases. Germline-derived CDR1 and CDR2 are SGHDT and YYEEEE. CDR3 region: CASSMLQGLAEAFF. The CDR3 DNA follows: TGTGCCAGCAGCATGTTACAGGGGCTGGCTGAAGCTTTCTTT.

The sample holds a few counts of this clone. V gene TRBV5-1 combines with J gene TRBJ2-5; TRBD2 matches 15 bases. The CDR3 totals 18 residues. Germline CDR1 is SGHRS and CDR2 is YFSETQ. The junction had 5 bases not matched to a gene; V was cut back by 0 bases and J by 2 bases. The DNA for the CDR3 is TGCGCCAGCAGCTTGGTATGGACTAGCGGGAGGGGGCAAGAGACCCAGTACTTC. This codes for CASSLVWTSGRGQETQYF.

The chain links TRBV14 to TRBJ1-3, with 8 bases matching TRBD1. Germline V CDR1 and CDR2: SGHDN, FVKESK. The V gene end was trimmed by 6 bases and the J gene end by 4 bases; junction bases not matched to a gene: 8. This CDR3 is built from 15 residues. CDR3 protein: CASRPQGAAGNTIYF. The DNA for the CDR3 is TGTGCCAGCAGACCCCAGGGGGCTGCAGGAAACACCATATATTTT.

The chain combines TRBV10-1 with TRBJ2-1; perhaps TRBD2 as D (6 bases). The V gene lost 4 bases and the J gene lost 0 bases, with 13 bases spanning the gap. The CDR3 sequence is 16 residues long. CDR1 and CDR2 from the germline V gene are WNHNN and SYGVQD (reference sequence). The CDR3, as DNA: TGCGCCAGCAGTGGGTTTAGCGGACTCTCCTACAATGAGCAGTTCTTC. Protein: CASSGFSGLSYNEQFF.

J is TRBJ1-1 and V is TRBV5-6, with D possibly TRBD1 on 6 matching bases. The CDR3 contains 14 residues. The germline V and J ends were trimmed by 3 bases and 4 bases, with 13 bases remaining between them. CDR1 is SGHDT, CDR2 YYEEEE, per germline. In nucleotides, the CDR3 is TGTGCCAGCAGCTCAAACAGGGCCAGCACTGAAGCTTTCTTT. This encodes CASSSNRASTEAFF.

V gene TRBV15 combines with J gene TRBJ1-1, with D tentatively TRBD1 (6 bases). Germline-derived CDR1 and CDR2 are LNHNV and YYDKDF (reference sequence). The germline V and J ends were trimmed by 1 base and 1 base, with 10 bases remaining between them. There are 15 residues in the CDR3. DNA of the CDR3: TGTGCCACCAGCAGAGCCCGACAGGCGAACACTGAAGCTTTCTTT. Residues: CATSRARQANTEAFF.

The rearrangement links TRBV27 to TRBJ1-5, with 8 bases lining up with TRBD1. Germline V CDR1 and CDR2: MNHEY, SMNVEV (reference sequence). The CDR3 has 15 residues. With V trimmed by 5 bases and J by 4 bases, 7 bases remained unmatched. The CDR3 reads CASSPLRDRNQPQHF. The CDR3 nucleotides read TGTGCCAGCAGTCCGCTCCGGGACAGGAATCAGCCCCAGCATTTT.

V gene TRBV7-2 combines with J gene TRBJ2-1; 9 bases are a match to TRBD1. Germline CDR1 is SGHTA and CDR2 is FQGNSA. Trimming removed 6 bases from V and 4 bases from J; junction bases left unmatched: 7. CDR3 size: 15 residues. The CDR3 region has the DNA TGTGCCAGCAGTGTCGACAGGGGGACTTACAATGAGCAGTTCTTC. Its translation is CASSVDRGTYNEQFF.

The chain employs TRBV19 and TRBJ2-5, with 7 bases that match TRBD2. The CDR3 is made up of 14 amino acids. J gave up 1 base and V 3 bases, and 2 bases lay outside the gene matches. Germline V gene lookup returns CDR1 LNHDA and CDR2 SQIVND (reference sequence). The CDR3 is CASSMSSGQETQYF. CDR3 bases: TGTGCCAGTAGTATGTCTAGCGGCCAAGAGACCCAGTACTTC.

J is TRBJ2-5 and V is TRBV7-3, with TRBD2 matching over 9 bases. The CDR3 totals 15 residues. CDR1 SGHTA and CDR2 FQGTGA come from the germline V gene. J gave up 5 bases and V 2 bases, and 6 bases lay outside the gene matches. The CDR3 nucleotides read TGTGCCAGCAGCTTAGCGGGAGGGCCCCCGGAGACCCAGTACTTC. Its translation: CASSLAGGPPETQYF.

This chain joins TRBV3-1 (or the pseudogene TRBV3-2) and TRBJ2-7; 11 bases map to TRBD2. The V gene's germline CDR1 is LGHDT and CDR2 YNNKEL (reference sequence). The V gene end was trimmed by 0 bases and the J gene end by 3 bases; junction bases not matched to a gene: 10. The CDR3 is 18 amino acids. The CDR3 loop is CASSQEGSSGRPNYEQYF. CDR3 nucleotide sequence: TGTGCCAGCAGCCAAGAAGGGTCTAGCGGGAGGCCCAACTACGAGCAGTACTTC.

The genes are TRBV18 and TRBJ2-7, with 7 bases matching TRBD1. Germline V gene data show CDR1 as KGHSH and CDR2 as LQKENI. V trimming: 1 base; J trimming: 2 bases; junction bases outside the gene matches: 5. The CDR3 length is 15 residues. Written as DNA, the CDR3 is TGTGCCAGCTCACCACAGGGGGCGATGGCCTACGAGCAGTACTTC. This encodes CASSPQGAMAYEQYF.

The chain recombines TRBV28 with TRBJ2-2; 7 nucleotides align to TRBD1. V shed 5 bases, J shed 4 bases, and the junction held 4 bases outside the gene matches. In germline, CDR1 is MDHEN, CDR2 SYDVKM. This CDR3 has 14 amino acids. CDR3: CASSRTGGTGELFF. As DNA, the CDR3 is TGTGCCAGCAGTAGGACAGGCGGCACCGGGGAGCTGTTTTTT.

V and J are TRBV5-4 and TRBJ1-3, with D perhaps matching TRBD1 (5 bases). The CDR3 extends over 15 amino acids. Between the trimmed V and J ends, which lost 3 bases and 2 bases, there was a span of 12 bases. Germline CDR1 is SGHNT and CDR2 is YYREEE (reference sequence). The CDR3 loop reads CASSSQGNAGNTIYF. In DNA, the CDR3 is TGTGCCAGCAGCTCCCAGGGTAACGCTGGAAACACCATATATTTT. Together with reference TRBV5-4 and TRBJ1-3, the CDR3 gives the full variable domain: ETGVTQSPTHLIKTRGQQVTLRCSSQSGHNTVSWYQQALGQGPQFIFQYYREEENGRGNFPPRFSGLQFPNYSSELNVNALELDDSALYLCASSSQGNAGNTIYFGEGSWLTVV.

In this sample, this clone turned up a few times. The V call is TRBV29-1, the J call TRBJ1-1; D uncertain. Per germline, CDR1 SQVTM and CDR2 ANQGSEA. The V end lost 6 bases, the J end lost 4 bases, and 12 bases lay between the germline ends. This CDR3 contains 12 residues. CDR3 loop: CSVRHSGTEAFF. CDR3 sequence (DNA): TGCAGCGTACGTCACTCGGGCACTGAAGCTTTCTTT.

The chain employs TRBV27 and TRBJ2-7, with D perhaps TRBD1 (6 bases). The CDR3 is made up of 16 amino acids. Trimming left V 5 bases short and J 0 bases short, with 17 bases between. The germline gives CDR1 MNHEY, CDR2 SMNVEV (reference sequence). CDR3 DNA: TGTGCCAGCAGTCCCGCCCGACAGGAAAGCTCCTACGAGCAGTACTTC. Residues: CASSPARQESSYEQYF.

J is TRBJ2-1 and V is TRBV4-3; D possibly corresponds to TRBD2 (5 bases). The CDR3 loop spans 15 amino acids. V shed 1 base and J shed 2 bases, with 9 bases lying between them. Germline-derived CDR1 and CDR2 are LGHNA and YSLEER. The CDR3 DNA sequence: TGCGCCAGCAGCCAAGTTCTAGCTGCCTACAATGAGCAGTTCTTC. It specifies CASSQVLAAYNEQFF.

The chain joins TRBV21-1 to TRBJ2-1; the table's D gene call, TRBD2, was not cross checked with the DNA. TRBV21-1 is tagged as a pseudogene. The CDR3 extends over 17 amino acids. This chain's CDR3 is CASSKALCGSSYNEQFF. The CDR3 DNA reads TGTGCCAGCAGCAAAGCGCTTTGCGGGAGCTCCTACAATGAGCAGTTCTTC.

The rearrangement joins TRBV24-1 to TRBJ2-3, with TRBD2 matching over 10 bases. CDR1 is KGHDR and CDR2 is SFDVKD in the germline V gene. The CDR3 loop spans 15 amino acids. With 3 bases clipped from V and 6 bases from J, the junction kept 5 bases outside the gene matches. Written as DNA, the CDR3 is TGTGCCACCAGTGATCCTAGCGGGAGTGGGGATACGCAGTATTTT. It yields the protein CATSDPSGSGDTQYF.